The clone carrying this T cell receptor beta chain was picked up many times. Its cognate antigen is unknown. This specimen comes from a study of regulatory T cells in long-lasting Graves disease. Study background: Disease was considered persistent Graves' disease after over 5 years of antithyroid drugs (with positive TSH receptor antibodies).

Broader study findings: Persistent patients had a count of shared public clonotypes (more than 2,500) that exceeded that of new patients (approximately 920).

Time point given: persistent/refractory GD, antithyroid drugs over 5 years with positive TRAb. PBMCs provided the RNA from which the TCR library was made. CDR3 regions were amplified by Arm-PCR using iRepertoire HTBI primers to build TCR beta libraries. TCRdb reprocessed the multiplex PCR reads with MiXCR, giving one entry per CDR3 protein. The sample has roughly 400,000 distinct CDR3 sequences, around 20% seen once. Sequenced here: peripheral blood mononuclear cells (PBMCs), sampled when the disease was refractory, from a patient treated with antithyroid drugs. The TCR was taken from a female donor with Graves disease.

CDR3 nucleotides: TGTGCCAGCAGGCGACAGTTTGAAGCTTTCTTT. Its protein is CASRRQFEAFF. The chain joins TRBV12-3 or TRBV12-4 to TRBJ1-1; D possibly corresponds to TRBD1 (5 bases). Trimming stripped 6 bases from V and 7 bases from J, with 9 bases between. The CDR3 is made up of 11 amino acids.